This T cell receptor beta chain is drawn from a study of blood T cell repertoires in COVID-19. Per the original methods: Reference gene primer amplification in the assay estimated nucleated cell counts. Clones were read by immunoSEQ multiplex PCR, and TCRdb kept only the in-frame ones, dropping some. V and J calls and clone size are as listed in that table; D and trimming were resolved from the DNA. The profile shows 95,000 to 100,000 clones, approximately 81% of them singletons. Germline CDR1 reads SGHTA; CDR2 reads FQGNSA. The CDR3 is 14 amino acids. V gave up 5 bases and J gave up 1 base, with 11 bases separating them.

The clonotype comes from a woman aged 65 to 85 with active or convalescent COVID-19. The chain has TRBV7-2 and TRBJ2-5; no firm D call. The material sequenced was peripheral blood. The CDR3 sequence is CASSPNRFQETQYF. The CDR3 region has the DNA TGTGCCAGCAGCCCGAACCGGTTCCAAGAGACCCAGTACTTC.